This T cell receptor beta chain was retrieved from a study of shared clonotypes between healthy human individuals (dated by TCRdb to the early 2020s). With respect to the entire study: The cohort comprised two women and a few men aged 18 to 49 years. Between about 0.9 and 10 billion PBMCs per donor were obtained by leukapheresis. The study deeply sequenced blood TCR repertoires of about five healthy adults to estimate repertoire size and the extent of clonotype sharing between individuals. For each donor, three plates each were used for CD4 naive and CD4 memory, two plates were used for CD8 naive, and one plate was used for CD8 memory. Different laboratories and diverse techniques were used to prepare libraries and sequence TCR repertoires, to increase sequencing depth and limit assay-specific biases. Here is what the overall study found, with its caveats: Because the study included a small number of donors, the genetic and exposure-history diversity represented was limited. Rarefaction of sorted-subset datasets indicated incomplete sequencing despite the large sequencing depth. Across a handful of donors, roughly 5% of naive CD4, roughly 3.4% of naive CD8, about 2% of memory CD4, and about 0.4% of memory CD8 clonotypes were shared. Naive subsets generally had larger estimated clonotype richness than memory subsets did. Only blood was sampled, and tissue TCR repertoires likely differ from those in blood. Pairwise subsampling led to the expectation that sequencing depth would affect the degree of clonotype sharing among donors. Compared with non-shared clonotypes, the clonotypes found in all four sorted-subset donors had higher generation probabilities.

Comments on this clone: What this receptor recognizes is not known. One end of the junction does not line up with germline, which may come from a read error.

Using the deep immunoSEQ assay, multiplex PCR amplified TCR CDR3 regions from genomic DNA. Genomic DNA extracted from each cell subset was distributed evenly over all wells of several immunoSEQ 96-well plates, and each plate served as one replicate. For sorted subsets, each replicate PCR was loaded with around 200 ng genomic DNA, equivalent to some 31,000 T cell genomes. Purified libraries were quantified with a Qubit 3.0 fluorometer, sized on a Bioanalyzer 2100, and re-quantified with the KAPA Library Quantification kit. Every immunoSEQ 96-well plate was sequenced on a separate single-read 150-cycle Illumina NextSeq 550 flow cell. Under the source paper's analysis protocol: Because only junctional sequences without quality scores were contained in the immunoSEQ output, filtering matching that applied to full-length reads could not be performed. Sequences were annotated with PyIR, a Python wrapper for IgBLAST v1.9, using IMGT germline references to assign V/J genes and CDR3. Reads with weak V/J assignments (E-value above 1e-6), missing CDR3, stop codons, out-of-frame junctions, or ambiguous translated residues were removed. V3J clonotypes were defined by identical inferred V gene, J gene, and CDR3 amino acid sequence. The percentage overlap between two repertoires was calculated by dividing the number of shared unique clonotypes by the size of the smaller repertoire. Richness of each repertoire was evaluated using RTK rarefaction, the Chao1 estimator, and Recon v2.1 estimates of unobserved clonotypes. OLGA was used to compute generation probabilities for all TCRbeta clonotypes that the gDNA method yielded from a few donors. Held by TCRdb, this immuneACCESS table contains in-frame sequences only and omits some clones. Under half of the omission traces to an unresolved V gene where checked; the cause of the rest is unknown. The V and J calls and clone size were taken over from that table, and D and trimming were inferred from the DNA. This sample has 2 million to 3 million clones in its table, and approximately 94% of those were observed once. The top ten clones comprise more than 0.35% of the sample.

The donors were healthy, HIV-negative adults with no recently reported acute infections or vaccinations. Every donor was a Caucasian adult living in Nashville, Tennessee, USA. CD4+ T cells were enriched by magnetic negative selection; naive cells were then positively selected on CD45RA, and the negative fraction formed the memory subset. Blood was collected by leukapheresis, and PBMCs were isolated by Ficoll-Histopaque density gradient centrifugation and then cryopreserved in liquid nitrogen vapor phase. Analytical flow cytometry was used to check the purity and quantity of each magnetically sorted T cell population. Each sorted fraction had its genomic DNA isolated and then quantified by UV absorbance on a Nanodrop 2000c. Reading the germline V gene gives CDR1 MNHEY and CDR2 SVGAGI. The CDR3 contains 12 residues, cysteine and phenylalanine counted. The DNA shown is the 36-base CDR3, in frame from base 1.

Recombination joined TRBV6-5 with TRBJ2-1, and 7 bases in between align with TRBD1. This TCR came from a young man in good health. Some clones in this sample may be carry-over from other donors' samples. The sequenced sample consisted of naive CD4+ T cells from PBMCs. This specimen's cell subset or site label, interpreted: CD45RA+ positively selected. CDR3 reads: CASSYSGTARVF. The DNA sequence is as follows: TGTGCCAGCAGTTACTCCGGGACAGCCCGTGTCTTC.